This T cell receptor beta chain was sequenced in a study of blood T cell repertoires in COVID-19. CDR1 is MNHNS and CDR2 is SASEGT in the germline V gene. With 3 bases removed from V and 0 bases from J, the gap between germline ends came to 9 bases. The CDR3 is made up of 15 amino acids. This table comes from immunoSEQ multiplex PCR, and its TCRdb copy is limited to in-frame clones, with some not included. Here the sample spans some 220,000 clones, roughly four fifths being singletons. The sample taken for sequencing was peripheral blood. The rearrangement links TRBV6-1 to TRBJ2-1, with D possibly being TRBD2 (6 bases). The receptor comes from a man aged 45-60 years with acute or convalescent COVID-19. The CDR3 DNA sequence: TGTGCCAGCAGTGAGGCGGGATACTCCTACAATGAGCAGTTCTTC. It codes for CASSEAGYSYNEQFF.